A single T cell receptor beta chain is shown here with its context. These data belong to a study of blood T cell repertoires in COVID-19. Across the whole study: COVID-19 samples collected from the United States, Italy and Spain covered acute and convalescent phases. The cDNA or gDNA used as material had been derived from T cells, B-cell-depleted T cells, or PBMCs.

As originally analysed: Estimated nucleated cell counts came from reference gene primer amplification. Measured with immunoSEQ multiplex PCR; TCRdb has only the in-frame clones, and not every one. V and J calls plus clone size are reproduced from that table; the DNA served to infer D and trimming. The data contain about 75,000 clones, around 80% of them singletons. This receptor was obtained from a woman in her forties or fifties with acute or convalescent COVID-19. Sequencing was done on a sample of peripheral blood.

The CDR3 loop is CASSQAEGVHYGYTF. The CDR3, as DNA: TGCGCCAGCAGCCAAGCGGAAGGGGTTCACTATGGCTACACCTTC. The V and J genes are TRBV4-3 and TRBJ1-2, with a tentative D call TRBD1 (5 bases). V gave up 1 base and J gave up 3 bases, with 12 bases separating them. From germline, CDR1 is LGHNA and CDR2 YSLEER. This CDR3 contains 15 residues.